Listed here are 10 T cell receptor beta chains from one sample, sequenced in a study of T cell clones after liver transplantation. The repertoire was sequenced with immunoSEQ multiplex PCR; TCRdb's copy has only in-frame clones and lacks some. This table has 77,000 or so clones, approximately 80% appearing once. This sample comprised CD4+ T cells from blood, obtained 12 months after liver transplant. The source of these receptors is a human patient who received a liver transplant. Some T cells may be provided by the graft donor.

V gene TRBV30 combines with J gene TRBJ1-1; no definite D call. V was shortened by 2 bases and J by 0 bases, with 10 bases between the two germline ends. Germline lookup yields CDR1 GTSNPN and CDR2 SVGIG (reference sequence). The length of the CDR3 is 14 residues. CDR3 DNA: TGTGCCTGGAGTCTGGAGGTAATGAACACTGAAGCTTTCTTT. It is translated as CAWSLEVMNTEAFF.

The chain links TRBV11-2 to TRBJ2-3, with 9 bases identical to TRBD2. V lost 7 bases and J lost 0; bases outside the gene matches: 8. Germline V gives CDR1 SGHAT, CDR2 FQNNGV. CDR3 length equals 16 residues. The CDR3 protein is CASTSGAGGSTDTQYF. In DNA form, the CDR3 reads TGTGCCAGCACCTCGGGAGCGGGAGGCAGCACAGATACGCAGTATTTT.

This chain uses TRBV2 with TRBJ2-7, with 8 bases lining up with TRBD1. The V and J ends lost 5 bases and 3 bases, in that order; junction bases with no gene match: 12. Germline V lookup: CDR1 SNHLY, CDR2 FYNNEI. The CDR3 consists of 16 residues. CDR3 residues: CASSSSRQGMGYEQYF. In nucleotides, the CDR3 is TGTGCCAGCAGTTCCTCTCGACAGGGGATGGGCTACGAGCAGTACTTC. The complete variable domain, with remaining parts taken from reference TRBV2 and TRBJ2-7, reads EPEVTQTPSHQVTQMGQEVILRCVPISNHLYFYWYRQILGQKVEFLVSFYNNEISEKSEIFDDQFSVERPDGSNFTLKIRSTKLEDSAMYFCASSSSRQGMGYEQYFGPGTRLTVT.

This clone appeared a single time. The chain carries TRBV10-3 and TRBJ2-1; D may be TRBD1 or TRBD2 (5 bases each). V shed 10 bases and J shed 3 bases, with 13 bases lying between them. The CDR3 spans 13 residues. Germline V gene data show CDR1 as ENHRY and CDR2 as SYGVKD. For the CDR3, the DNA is TGTGCCACCCACCGAGGGGACTACAATGAGCAGTTCTTC. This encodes CATHRGDYNEQFF.

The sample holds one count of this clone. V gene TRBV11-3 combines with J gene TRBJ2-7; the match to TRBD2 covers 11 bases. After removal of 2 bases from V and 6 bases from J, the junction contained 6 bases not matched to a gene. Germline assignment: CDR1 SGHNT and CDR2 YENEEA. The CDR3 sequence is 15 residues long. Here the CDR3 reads CASSLTSGSSSEQYF. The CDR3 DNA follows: TGTGCCAGCAGCTTAACTAGCGGGAGTTCGTCCGAGCAGTACTTC.

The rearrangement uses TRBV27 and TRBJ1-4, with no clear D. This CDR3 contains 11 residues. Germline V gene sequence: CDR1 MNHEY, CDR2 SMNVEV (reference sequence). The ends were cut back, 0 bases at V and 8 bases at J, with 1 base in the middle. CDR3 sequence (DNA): TGTGCCAGCAGTTTATCGGAAAAACTGTTTTTT. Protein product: CASSLSEKLFF.

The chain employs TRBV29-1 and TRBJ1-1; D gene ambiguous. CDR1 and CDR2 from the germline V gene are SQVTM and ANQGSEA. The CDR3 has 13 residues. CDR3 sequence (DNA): TGCAGTTGGAAGCTAGACACTTACACTGAAGCTTTCTTT. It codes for CSWKLDTYTEAFF.

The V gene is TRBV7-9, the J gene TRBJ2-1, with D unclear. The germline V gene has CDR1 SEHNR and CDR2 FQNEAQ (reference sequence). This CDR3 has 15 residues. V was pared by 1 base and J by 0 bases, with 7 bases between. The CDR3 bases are TGTGCCAGCAGCTTAGAGGCTTCCTCCTACAATGAGCAGTTCTTC. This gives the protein CASSLEASSYNEQFF.

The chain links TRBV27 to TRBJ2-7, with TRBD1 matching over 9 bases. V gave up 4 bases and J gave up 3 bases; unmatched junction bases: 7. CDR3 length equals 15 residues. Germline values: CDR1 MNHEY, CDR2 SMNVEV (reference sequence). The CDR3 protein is CASSSAGTGLYEQYF. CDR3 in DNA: TGTGCCAGCAGTTCCGCCGGGACAGGGCTCTACGAGCAGTACTTC.

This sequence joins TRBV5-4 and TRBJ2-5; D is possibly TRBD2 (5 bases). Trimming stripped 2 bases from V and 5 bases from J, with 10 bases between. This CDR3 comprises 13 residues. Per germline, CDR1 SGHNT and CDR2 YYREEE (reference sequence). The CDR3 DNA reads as TGTGCCAGCAGCTTAGGACTGAGGGAGACCCAGTACTTC. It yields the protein CASSLGLRETQYF.